This TCR beta chain was found in a study of blood T cells in healthy people across ages. Together with a sample-barcoded 5' primer, a J-beta primer mix was included in a second PCR lasting about 7 to 11 cycles. TCRdb independently ran MiXCR on the 5' RACE reads; one entry per CDR3 protein. The sample records about 1 million distinct CDR3 sequences, roughly 45% being singletons. This CDR3 contains 13 residues. Losses at the gene ends were 5 bases for V and 4 bases for J; bases not matched to a gene: 4. Germline loops: CDR1 ENHRY, CDR2 SYGVKD. Those donating, healthy Caucasian individuals from Russia, were aged roughly 6 to 90.

The gene calls are TRBV10-3 and TRBJ2-7, with 8 bases lining up with TRBD2. Specimen: blood. The sequence was obtained from a woman aged 55 to 70 in good health. CDR3 coding DNA: TGTGCCATCAGTACTAGCGGAGGTTACGAGCAGTACTTC. It is translated as CAISTSGGYEQYF.